This T cell receptor (beta chain) was sequenced during a study of response to subunit inactivated influenza vaccine. Notes on the study in general: It was suggested by the authors that few new T cells are recruited by each seasonal influenza vaccination.

The CDR3 length is 15 residues. CDR1 and CDR2 (germline): SGHRS, YFSETQ. V lost 3 bases and J 2 bases, leaving 11 bases between the germline ends. This clonotype has ten or more counts. Its antigen is not identified. TCRdb re-analysed the RT-PCR reads in MiXCR, keeping a single row per CDR3 protein. The data hold fewer than 750,000 distinct CDR3 sequences, with approximately 14% observed a single time. The sequence was obtained from a man over 45 who received an inactivated influenza vaccine. The chain employs TRBV5-1 and TRBJ2-2, with D maybe TRBD1 (5 bases). The specimen comprised PBMCs from blood, sampled roughly 12 days after vaccination. CDR3: CASSSGQGNTGELFF. CDR3 sequence (DNA): TGCGCCAGCAGCTCCGGCCAGGGCAACACCGGGGAGCTGTTTTTT. The full variable domain, its missing parts supplied by reference TRBV5-1 and TRBJ2-2, is KAGVTQTPRYLIKTRGQQVTLSCSPISGHRSVSWYQQTPGQGLQFLFEYFSETQRNKGNFPGRFSGRQFSNSRSEMNVSTLELGDSALYLCASSSGQGNTGELFFGEGSRLTVL.